Sequencing of this TCR beta chain was carried out in a study of PD-1 blockade in classical Hodgkin lymphoma. Study background: The patients were dosed with nivolumab 3 mg/kg, infused intravenously every 2 weeks. Study-level findings and limits: At baseline, newly diagnosed patients reportedly showed less TCR diversity than healthy donors.

A note on this clone: As yet, its antigen is unknown.

Trimming pared 0 bases from V and 2 bases from J, leaving 4 bases between. CDR3 length: 14 residues. CDR1 SEHNR and CDR2 FQNEAQ come from the germline V gene (reference sequence). Only in-frame clones appear in the TCRdb table, and some are missing; sequencing was by immunoSEQ multiplex PCR. The sample carries some 22,000 clones, about 78% recorded once. No patient escaped relapse after autologous stem cell transplantation, and brentuximab vedotin exposure varied. The best responses consisted of complete response, partial response or progressive disease. This TCR was sampled from a human donor with classical Hodgkin lymphoma. The rearrangement joins TRBV7-9 to TRBJ2-2; D is ambiguous. Sequences were derived from peripheral blood mononuclear cells (PBMCs), sampled before the second cycle of nivolumab. This chain's CDR3 is CASSLAGNTGELFF. The DNA for the CDR3 is TGTGCCAGCAGCTTAGCTGGAAACACCGGGGAGCTGTTTTTT. Full variable domain (outside the CDR3, taken from reference TRBV7-9 and TRBJ2-2): DTGVSQNPRHKITKRGQNVTFRCDPISEHNRLYWYRQTLGQGPEFLTYFQNEAQLEKSRLLSDRFSAERPKGSFSTLEIQRTEQGDSAMYLCASSLAGNTGELFFGEGSRLTVL.